The clone carrying this T cell receptor (beta chain) occurred once. The data derive from a study of blood T cell repertoires in COVID-19. Background on the study: The United States, Italy and Spain were the sources of the acute and convalescent COVID-19 samples.

The table came from immunoSEQ multiplex PCR; TCRdb's copy has only in-frame clones and leaves some out. This sample carries some 150,000 clones, about 85% of them seen once, and the ten largest clones take 3.5% to 5%. CDR3 length: 12 amino acids. The germline V gene has CDR1 LGHNT and CDR2 FRNRAP. The V end lost 6 bases, the J end lost 3 bases, and 9 bases lay between the germline ends. The rearrangement links TRBV12-5 to TRBJ2-7; D gene ambiguous. Sequenced sample: peripheral blood. The receptor was isolated from a woman in her sixties with active or convalescent COVID-19. As DNA, the CDR3 is TGTGCTAGTGGCCCTTACTACTACGAGCAGTACTTC. The encoded protein is CASGPYYYEQYF.